The 10 T cell receptor beta chains listed next were all sequenced from one sample in a study of blood T cell repertoires in COVID-19. The data were produced by immunoSEQ multiplex PCR, yet TCRdb's version contains in-frame clones alone and is incomplete. The table includes 150,000 to 200,000 clones, approximately 86% detected once. The sequencing sample was made of peripheral blood. The receptors were gathered from an older man with acute or convalescent COVID-19.

The rearrangement links TRBV7-2 to TRBJ2-7; 12 bases align to TRBD2. There are 18 residues in the CDR3. The V and J ends lost 2 bases and 0 bases, in that order; junction bases with no gene match: 8. CDR1 and CDR2 (germline): SGHTA, FQGNSA. The DNA of the CDR3 is TGTGCCAGCAGCTTACGCCCTAGCGGGGGGGATATCTCCTACGAGCAGTACTTC. Translated: CASSLRPSGGDISYEQYF.

This chain links TRBV7-9 with TRBJ1-4; D not certain. Germline V gene sequence: CDR1 SEHNR, CDR2 FQNEAQ (reference sequence). The CDR3 has 12 amino acids. The ends were cut back, 7 bases at V and 8 bases at J, with 11 bases in the middle. The CDR3 DNA reads TGTGCCAGCAACCAGGCCGGCGAAAAACTGTTTTTT. Amino acids: CASNQAGEKLFF.

The chain uses TRBV9 and TRBJ2-1; D possibly corresponds to TRBD1 (5 bases). This CDR3 is built from 13 residues. V shed 0 bases and J shed 8 bases, with 9 bases lying between them. CDR1 is SGDLS, CDR2 YYNGEE, per germline. The CDR3: CASSVGQGYEQFF. The CDR3 DNA sequence: TGTGCCAGCAGCGTAGGGCAGGGCTATGAGCAGTTCTTC.

This clone was detected only a few times. CDR3 DNA sequence: TGTGCCAGCAGCGACACTAGCACAGATACGCAGTATTTT. Its translation: CASSDTSTDTQYF. V usage is TRBV5-4 and J usage is TRBJ2-3; D unclear. Trimming removed 4 bases from V and 0 bases from J, with 6 bases in between. The germline gives CDR1 SGHNT, CDR2 YYREEE (reference sequence). The CDR3 is 13 amino acids.

This rearrangement joins TRBV5-1 to TRBJ2-1; 8 bases fit TRBD2. The CDR3 sequence is 18 residues long. The germline CDR1 and CDR2 sequences are SGHRS and YFSETQ. Losses at the gene ends were 0 bases for V and 0 bases for J; bases not matched to a gene: 8. The CDR3 nucleotides are TGCGCCAGCAGCTTGGTCCCTAGCGGGTTGGTCTCCTACAATGAGCAGTTCTTC. Protein product: CASSLVPSGLVSYNEQFF.

This clone appeared a single time. The J gene is TRBJ1-6, the V gene TRBV7-2; D is unclear. V was shortened by 1 base and J by 9 bases, with 7 bases between the two germline ends. The CDR3 covers 13 residues. Germline V lookup: CDR1 SGHTA, CDR2 FQGNSA. The CDR3 is CASSLDGRSPLHF. The CDR3 DNA reads as TGTGCCAGCAGCTTAGACGGTCGTTCACCCCTCCACTTT.

This sequence joins TRBV6-2 or TRBV6-3 and TRBJ2-5; 8 bases line up with TRBD2. CDR1 and CDR2 (germline): MNHEY, SVGEGT. The V segment lost 5 bases and the J segment 3 bases; nucleotides outside the gene matches: 2. The CDR3 runs to 13 residues. The DNA of the CDR3 is TGTGCCAGCAGTCCGGGGGGGGAAGAGACCCAGTACTTC. Translated: CASSPGGEETQYF.

This clone was found once. The chain links TRBV27 to TRBJ1-1, with D perhaps TRBD1 (6 bases). With 1 base removed from V and 4 bases from J, the gap between germline ends came to 13 bases. CDR1 is MNHEY, CDR2 SMNVEV, per germline (reference sequence). The CDR3 length is 15 residues. The CDR3 reads CASSLWAQGSTEAFF. The DNA for the CDR3 is TGTGCCAGCAGTTTATGGGCCCAGGGGTCCACTGAAGCTTTCTTT.

This chain uses TRBV27 with TRBJ2-5, with TRBD2 identical over 7 bases. CDR1 and CDR2 from the germline V gene are MNHEY and SMNVEV (reference sequence). V was pared by 2 bases and J by 0 bases, with 0 bases of the junction left unmatched. The CDR3 extends over 14 amino acids. The chain's CDR3 is CASSLRGDQETQYF. DNA for the CDR3: TGTGCCAGCAGTTTACGGGGGGACCAAGAGACCCAGTACTTC.

The CDR3 nucleotides read TGCGCCAGCAGCCAAGATCACCTAGGGACAGGGGGAGCCAAAAACATTCAGTACTTC. Encoded protein: CASSQDHLGTGGAKNIQYF. This chain uses TRBV4-3 with TRBJ2-4; 11 nucleotides line up with TRBD1. Germline trimming cut 0 bases from V and 0 bases from J; bases unmatched to any gene: 7. The germline V gene has CDR1 LGHNA and CDR2 YSLEER. The CDR3 extends over 19 amino acids.